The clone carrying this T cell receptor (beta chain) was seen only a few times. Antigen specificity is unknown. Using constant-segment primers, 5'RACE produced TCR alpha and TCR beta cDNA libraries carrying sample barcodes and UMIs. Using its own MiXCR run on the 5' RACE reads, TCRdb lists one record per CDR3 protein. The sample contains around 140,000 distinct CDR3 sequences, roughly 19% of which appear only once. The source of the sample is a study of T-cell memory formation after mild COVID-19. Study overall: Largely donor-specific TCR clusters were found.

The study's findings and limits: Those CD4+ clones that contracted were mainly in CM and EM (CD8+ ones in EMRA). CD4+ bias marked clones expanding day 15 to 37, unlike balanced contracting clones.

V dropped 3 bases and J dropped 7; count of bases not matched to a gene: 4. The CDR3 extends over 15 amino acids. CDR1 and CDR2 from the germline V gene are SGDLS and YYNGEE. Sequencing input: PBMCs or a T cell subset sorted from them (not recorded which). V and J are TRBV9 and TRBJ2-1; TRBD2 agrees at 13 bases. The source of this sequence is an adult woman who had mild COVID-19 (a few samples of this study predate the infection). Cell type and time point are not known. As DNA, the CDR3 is TGTGCCAGCAGCGCCCGGACTAGCGGGAGTAATGAGCAGTTCTTC. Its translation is CASSARTSGSNEQFF.